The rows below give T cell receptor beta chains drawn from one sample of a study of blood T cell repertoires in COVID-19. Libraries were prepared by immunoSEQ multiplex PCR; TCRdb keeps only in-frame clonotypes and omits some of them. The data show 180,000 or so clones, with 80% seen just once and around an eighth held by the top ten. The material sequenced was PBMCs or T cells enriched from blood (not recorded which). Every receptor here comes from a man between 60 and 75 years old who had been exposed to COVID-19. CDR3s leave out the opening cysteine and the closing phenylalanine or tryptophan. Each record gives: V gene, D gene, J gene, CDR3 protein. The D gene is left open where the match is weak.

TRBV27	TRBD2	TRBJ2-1	ASSLVVASGRAGVEQF
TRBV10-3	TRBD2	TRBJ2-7	AISDPGSGSPYEQY
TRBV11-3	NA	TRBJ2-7	ASSLRGEQY
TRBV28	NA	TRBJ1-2	ASSLLGGINYGYT
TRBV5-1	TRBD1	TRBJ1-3	ASSLGGPGTAVAGNTIY
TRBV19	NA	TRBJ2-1	ASSSRDSPVGEQF
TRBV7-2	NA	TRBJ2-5	ASSLAPGGETQY
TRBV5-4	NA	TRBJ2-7	ASSLAGGGGGTYEQY
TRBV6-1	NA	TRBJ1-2	ASSEFFRGAYGYT
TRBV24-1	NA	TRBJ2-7	ATGLGGEQY
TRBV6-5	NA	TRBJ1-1	ASSYSSRGEAF
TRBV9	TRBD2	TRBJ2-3	ASSRSAGGPTDTQY
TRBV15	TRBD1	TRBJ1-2	ATSSATGKIIGYT
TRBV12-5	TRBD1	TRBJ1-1	ASGLGLTGVTEAF
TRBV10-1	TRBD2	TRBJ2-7	ASSDPGTSGSYEQY
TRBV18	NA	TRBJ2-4	ASSPLTRIQNIQY
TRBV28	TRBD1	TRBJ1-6	ATQGQGFSDNSPLH
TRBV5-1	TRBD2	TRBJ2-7	ASSSGGLAGGHLYEQY
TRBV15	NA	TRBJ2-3	ATSRDLASAAVDTQY
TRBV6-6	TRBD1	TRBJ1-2	ASRGGDRSSLLGYT
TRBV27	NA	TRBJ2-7	ASSPTTSSYEQY
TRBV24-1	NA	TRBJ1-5	ATSDGLSPNQPQH
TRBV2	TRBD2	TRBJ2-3	ASHTSGIRTDTQY
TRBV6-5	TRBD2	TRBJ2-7	ASSYTQLAGEYEQY
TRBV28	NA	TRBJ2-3	ASSLQGTDTQY
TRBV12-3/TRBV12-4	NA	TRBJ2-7	ASSLRTVYEQY
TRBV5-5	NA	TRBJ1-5	ASSSRENQPQH
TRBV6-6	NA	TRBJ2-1	ASSPRIRASSYNEQF
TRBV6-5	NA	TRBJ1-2	ASSLGLGAPPDT
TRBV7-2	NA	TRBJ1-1	ASSLSSGNTEAF
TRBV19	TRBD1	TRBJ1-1	ASSIGAGGGLNPEAF
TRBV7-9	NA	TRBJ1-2	ASSSDSNSNYGYT
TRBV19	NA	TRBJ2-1	ASIPDRSSYNEQF
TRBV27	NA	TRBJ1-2	ASSLSARGSRWGYT
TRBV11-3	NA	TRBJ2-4	ASSFSGGVDIQY
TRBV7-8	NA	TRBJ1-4	ASSLSWSGGEKLF
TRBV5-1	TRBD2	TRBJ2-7	ASSARTSGRVEQY
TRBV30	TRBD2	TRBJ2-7	AWSAPGGPGEQY
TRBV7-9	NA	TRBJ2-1	AIPPPLYSNEQF
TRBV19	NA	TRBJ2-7	ASSIGGVSWEQY
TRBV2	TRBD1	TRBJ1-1	ASSATGTAKNTEAF
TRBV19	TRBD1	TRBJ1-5	ASRTGNSNQPQH
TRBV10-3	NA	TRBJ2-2	AISESVLGTGELF
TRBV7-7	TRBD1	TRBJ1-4	ASSYQTGQGQTNEKLF
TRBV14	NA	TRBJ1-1	ASSPRPTENTEAF
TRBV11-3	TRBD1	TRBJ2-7	ASSLAGGLYEQY
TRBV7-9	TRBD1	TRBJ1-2	ASSRDPGGYGYT
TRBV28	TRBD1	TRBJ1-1	ASSRTGLNTEAF
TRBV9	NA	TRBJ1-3	ASSVAGGGLSGNTIY
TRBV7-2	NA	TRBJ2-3	ASSRGRSTDTQY
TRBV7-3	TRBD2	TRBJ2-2	ASRVTGGNTGELF
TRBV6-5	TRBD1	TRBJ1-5	ASIPAGQGDQPQH
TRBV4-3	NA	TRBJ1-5	ASSHSRENQPQH
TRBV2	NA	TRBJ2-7	ASSEFTSSLADEQY
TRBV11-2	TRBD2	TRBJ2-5	ASSRGVTLQETQY